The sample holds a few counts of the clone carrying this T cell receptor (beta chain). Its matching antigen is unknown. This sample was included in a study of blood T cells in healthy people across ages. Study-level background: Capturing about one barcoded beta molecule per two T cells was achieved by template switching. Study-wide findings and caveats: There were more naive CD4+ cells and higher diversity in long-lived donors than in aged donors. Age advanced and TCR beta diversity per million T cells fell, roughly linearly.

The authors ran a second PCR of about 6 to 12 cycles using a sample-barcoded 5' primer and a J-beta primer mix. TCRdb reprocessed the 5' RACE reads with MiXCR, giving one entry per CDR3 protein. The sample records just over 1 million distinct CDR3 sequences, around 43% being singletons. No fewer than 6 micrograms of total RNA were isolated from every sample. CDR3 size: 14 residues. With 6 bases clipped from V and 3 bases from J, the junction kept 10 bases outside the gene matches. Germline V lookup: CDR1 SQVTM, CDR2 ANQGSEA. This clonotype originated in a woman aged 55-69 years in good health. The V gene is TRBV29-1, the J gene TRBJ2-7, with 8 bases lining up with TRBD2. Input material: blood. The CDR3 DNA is TGCAGCGTGAGACCTAGCGGGTTCGTCTACGAGCAGTACTTC. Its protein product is CSVRPSGFVYEQYF.